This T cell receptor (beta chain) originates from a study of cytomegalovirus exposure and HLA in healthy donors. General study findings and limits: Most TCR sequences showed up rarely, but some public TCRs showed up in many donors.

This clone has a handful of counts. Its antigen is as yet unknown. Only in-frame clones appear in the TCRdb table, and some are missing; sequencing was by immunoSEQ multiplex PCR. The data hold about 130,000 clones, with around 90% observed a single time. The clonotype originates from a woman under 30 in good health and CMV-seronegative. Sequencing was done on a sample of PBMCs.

The CDR3 is CASGLTTRDTSYEQYF. DNA of the CDR3: TGTGCTAGTGGTTTGACGACCCGGGACACCTCCTACGAGCAGTACTTC. This chain connects TRBV12-5 to TRBJ2-7; perhaps TRBD1 as D (6 bases). Per the germline V gene, CDR1 is LGHNT and CDR2 is FRNRAP. This CDR3 has 16 amino acids. V was cut by 2 bases and J by 0 bases, with 14 bases left in between.